Shown below are 12 T cell receptor beta chains from a single sample sequenced in a study of blood T cell repertoires in COVID-19. Profiled with immunoSEQ multiplex PCR; TCRdb holds only in-frame clones, not every one. In the table there are 200,000 to 250,000 clones, about three quarters of which are singletons. Sequencing used peripheral blood. These receptors came from a woman between 65 and 79 years old with acute or convalescent COVID-19.

The V and J genes are TRBV6-2 or TRBV6-3 and TRBJ1-4; 7 nucleotides agree with TRBD1. The germline V gene encodes CDR1 MNHEY and CDR2 SVGEGT. This CDR3 has 15 residues. The junction had 8 bases not matched to a gene; V was cut back by 5 bases and J by 5 bases. The CDR3 DNA is TGTGCCAGCAGTAGGGCCGGGACAGTGAATGAAAAACTGTTTTTT. This gives the protein CASSRAGTVNEKLFF.

CDR3 loop: CASSLALSGYEQYF. The DNA of the CDR3 is TGTGCCAGCAGCTTAGCGCTATCCGGTTACGAGCAGTACTTC. The rearrangement joins TRBV7-2 to TRBJ2-7; no clear D. There are 14 residues in the CDR3. V dropped 0 bases and J dropped 4 bases, with 10 bases sitting between them. Germline-derived CDR1 and CDR2 are SGHTA and FQGNSA.

The rearrangement joins TRBV11-2 to TRBJ2-3, with TRBD2 identical over 14 bases. The CDR3 loop spans 16 amino acids. J was trimmed by 5 bases and V by 4 bases; bases with no gene match: 5. Germline CDR1 is SGHAT and CDR2 is FQNNGV. Written as DNA, the CDR3 is TGTGCCAGCAGCTCGACTAGCGGGGGGGCGAGAGATACGCAGTATTTT. Amino acid sequence: CASSSTSGGARDTQYF. Full variable domain (missing parts from reference TRBV11-2 and TRBJ2-3): EAGVAQSPRYKIIEKRQSVAFWCNPISGHATLYWYQQILGQGPKLLIQFQNNGVVDDSQLPKDRFSAERLKGVDSTLKIQPAKLEDSAVYLCASSSTSGGARDTQYFGPGTRLTVL.

The chain uses TRBV10-2 and TRBJ2-7; 7 nucleotides line up with TRBD1. Germline V gene lookup returns CDR1 WSHSY and CDR2 SAAADI. Trimming at V came to 11 bases and at J to 0 bases, leaving 10 bases not matched to a gene. This CDR3 is 14 amino acids long. The CDR3 DNA reads TGCGCCGCAGCCTCGACAGGGAGCTCCTACGAGCAGTACTTC. This gives the protein CAAASTGSSYEQYF.

This sequence joins TRBV7-2 and TRBJ2-7; possible D gene TRBD2, 6 bases. Germline V lookup: CDR1 SGHTA, CDR2 FQGNSA. The CDR3 is made up of 14 amino acids. Between the trimmed V and J ends, which lost 1 base and 7 bases, there was a span of 14 bases. The CDR3 DNA is TGTGCCAGCAGCTTAGGGGATCCCGGAGGGGAGCAGTACTTC. Residues: CASSLGDPGGEQYF.

The chain couples TRBV9 to TRBJ1-4; D gene unclear. Germline V gene lookup returns CDR1 SGDLS and CDR2 YYNGEE. Trimming removed 2 bases at V and 4 bases at J, with 12 bases between. This CDR3 region has 15 residues. CDR3 amino acids: CASSVGGQLNEKLFF. The CDR3 DNA reads as TGTGCCAGCAGCGTGGGAGGGCAGCTTAATGAAAAACTGTTTTTT.

V usage is TRBV3-1 (or the pseudogene TRBV3-2) and J usage is TRBJ2-7, with a weak D call TRBD1 (6 bases). Germline values: CDR1 LGHDT, CDR2 YNNKEL (reference sequence). CDR3 size: 14 residues. The CDR3, as DNA: TGTGCAGCAGCCCCAGACAGGAGCTCCTACGAGCAGTACGTC. Protein: CAAAPDRSSYEQYV.

This sequence joins TRBV30 and TRBJ1-2, with D possibly TRBD1 on 5 matching bases. The CDR3 loop spans 18 amino acids. CDR1 is GTSNPN and CDR2 is SVGIG in the germline V gene (reference sequence). Deletions cut 2 bases from V and 2 bases from J, with 24 bases between. The DNA for the CDR3 is TGTGCCTGGAGTAGAAAAGGGGCGAGCGACACCCCCAACTATGGCTACACCTTC. Amino acid sequence: CAWSRKGASDTPNYGYTF.

In DNA form, the CDR3 reads TGTGCCTCTCAGGACAGTCACATGGAGACCCAGTACTTC. Amino acid sequence: CASQDSHMETQYF. The chain has TRBV28 and TRBJ2-5, with a possible D match to TRBD1 (6 bases). Looked up from germline, CDR1 is MDHEN and CDR2 is SYDVKM. Deletions cut 11 bases from V and 5 bases from J, with 18 bases between. The CDR3 has 13 amino acids.

The chain employs TRBV6-1 and TRBJ1-2, with TRBD1 identical over 11 bases. The germline V gene encodes CDR1 MNHNS and CDR2 SASEGT. The CDR3 totals 17 residues. V lost 6 bases and J lost 4; bases outside the gene matches: 13. CDR3 in amino acids: CASRERTGGAETYGYTF. The CDR3 nucleotides are TGTGCCAGCAGAGAACGGACAGGGGGCGCGGAAACCTATGGCTACACCTTC.

This clone was recorded a few times. This chain uses TRBV7-3 with TRBJ2-1; maybe TRBD2 (6 bases). The CDR3 loop spans 14 amino acids. CDR1 and CDR2 (germline): SGHTA, FQGTGA. V lost 3 bases, J lost 0 bases, and 6 bases lay in between. Here the CDR3 reads CASSLGGSYNEQFF. The CDR3 region has the DNA TGTGCCAGCAGCTTGGGGGGCTCCTACAATGAGCAGTTCTTC.

The chain has TRBV5-1 and TRBJ2-5, with TRBD1 identical over 10 bases. In germline, CDR1 is SGHRS, CDR2 YFSETQ. CDR3 length equals 14 residues. Trimming cost V 0 bases and J 4 bases; bases outside gene matches: 0. The CDR3 here is CASSLGDRGETQYF. The CDR3 DNA sequence: TGCGCCAGCAGCTTGGGGGACAGGGGAGAGACCCAGTACTTC.